The 29 T cell receptor beta chains below all came from one sample that was sequenced in a study of T cells in Graves' hyperthyroidism and ophthalmopathy. The CDR3 regions of TCR beta were amplified from RNA transcripts. An initial round of RT-PCR targeting the TCR CDR3 relied on the HTBI primer set. TCRdb reprocessed the multiplex PCR reads via MiXCR and lists one record per CDR3 protein. This sample carries about 300,000 distinct CDR3 sequences, 20% to 30% of them seen once, and the ten largest clones take about 30%. The sequencing sample was made of blood. Source of these receptors: a man in his forties with Graves' hyperthyroidism that later progressed to Graves' ophthalmopathy.

The chain joins TRBV7-2 to TRBJ2-5, with D possibly being TRBD2 (6 bases). Trimming took off 5 bases at V and 5 bases at J, with 21 bases between the two ends. The CDR3 is 16 amino acids. In germline, CDR1 is SGHTA, CDR2 FQGNSA. The DNA for the CDR3 is TGTGCCAGCAGCGCCGGGGAGGCTGAGGGGTGGGAGACCCAGTACTTC. This sequence encodes CASSAGEAEGWETQYF.

This clonotype appeared many times. This rearrangement joins TRBV2 to TRBJ2-7; D is unclear. Deletions cut 4 bases from V and 5 bases from J, with 3 bases between. The CDR3 contains 10 residues. Germline lookup yields CDR1 SNHLY and CDR2 FYNNEI. The DNA for the CDR3 is TGTGCCAGCAGTGGGAACGAGCAGTACTTC. It is translated as CASSGNEQYF.

This clonotype was seen repeatedly, ten times or more. The genes are TRBV30 and TRBJ1-2; TRBD1 is a possible D gene (5 bases). Looked up from germline, CDR1 is GTSNPN and CDR2 is SVGIG (reference sequence). This CDR3 comprises 12 residues. V dropped 2 bases and J dropped 8 bases, with 12 bases sitting between them. The CDR3 sequence is CAWSPGLFGYTF. The CDR3, as DNA: TGTGCCTGGAGTCCAGGGCTATTCGGCTACACCTTC.

The chain employs TRBV6-5 and TRBJ1-1, with TRBD1 matching 9 bases. The CDR3 is made up of 17 amino acids. Germline CDR1 MNHEY, CDR2 SVGAGI. V lost 2 bases to trimming and J lost 7 bases; unmatched junction nucleotides: 14. The CDR3 spells CASSYPITGGAGSEAFF. For the CDR3, the DNA is TGTGCCAGCAGTTACCCAATTACAGGGGGCGCTGGGAGTGAAGCTTTCTTT.

At least ten counts were recorded for this clonotype. The chain employs TRBV20-1 and TRBJ1-1; no clear D gene. The CDR3 is made up of 12 amino acids. The germline V and J ends were trimmed by 4 bases and 1 base, with 7 bases remaining between them. Germline V gene sequence: CDR1 DFQATT, CDR2 SNEGSKA (reference sequence). The DNA of the CDR3 is TGCAGTGCTAAGCCAGCGAACACTGAAGCTTTCTTT. Protein sequence: CSAKPANTEAFF.

This clonotype was counted at least ten times. This chain uses TRBV7-9 with TRBJ2-5; D remains ambiguous. CDR3 length equals 15 residues. The germline gives CDR1 SEHNR, CDR2 FQNEAQ (reference sequence). V dropped 5 bases and J dropped 0 bases, with 13 bases sitting between them. The CDR3: CASSRTGRNQETQYF. Written as DNA, the CDR3 is TGTGCCAGCAGCCGAACCGGACGGAACCAAGAGACCCAGTACTTC.

This clonotype was counted at least ten times. This rearrangement joins TRBV30 to TRBJ2-5, with 7 nucleotides matching TRBD2. This CDR3 contains 14 residues. The germline V gene encodes CDR1 GTSNPN and CDR2 SVGIG (reference sequence). Trimming removed 4 bases from V and 5 bases from J; junction bases left unmatched: 10. Here the CDR3 reads CAWTLAGVGETQYF. The DNA of the CDR3 is TGTGCCTGGACACTGGCGGGAGTCGGGGAGACCCAGTACTTC.

Comments on this clonotype: Because it lacks the conserved phenylalanine or tryptophan at the end, this CDR3 is likely a read error. The chain links TRBV5-1 to TRBJ1-2; D gene unclear. Trimming stripped 4 bases from V and 4 bases from J, with 8 bases between. The CDR3 length is 12 residues. CDR1 and CDR2 (germline): SGHRS, YFSETQ. DNA for the CDR3: TGCGCCAGCAGCAAGGAGACCTATGGCTACACCTCC. It is translated as CASSKETYGYTS.

This clonotype was observed many times. In DNA, the CDR3 is TGTGCCAGCAGCTTAATTACGGGACGGCCATCCTTCTATGGCTACACCTTC. It specifies CASSLITGRPSFYGYTF. The gene calls are TRBV13 and TRBJ1-2, with D possibly matching TRBD1 (5 bases). V was pared by 2 bases and J by 4 bases, with 20 bases between. This CDR3 comprises 17 residues. The germline gives CDR1 PRHDT, CDR2 FYEKMQ (reference sequence).

The chain carries TRBV12-3 or TRBV12-4 and TRBJ1-1; maybe TRBD1 (6 bases). Between the trimmed V and J ends, which lost 2 bases and 5 bases, there was a span of 18 bases. This CDR3 spans 16 amino acids. The CDR3 sequence: CASSLIFRGARTEAFF. CDR3 DNA: TGTGCCAGCAGTTTAATATTTCGGGGGGCTCGGACTGAAGCTTTCTTT.

This clonotype was found many times. The rearrangement uses TRBV29-1 and TRBJ2-7; 8 bases agree with TRBD1. Losses at the gene ends were 4 bases for V and 7 bases for J; bases not matched to a gene: 12. This CDR3 comprises 14 residues. In germline, CDR1 is SQVTM, CDR2 ANQGSEA. CDR3 DNA: TGCAGCGTTGGCCCCCTCCTCACAGGGGGTGAGCAGTACTTC. Its translation: CSVGPLLTGGEQYF.

The sample holds many counts of this clonotype. This chain's CDR3 is CASSMGQGGNYEQYF. As DNA, the CDR3 is TGTGCCAGTAGTATGGGACAGGGGGGAAACTACGAGCAGTACTTC. V gene TRBV19 combines with J gene TRBJ2-7, with 11 bases aligning to TRBD1. Germline V lookup: CDR1 LNHDA, CDR2 SQIVND (reference sequence). J lost 3 bases, V lost 3 bases, and 4 bases had no gene match. This CDR3 comprises 15 residues. Looking up the rest from reference TRBV19 and TRBJ2-7 gives the full variable domain: DGGITQSPKYLFRKEGQNVTLSCEQNLNHDAMYWYRQDPGQGLRLIYYSQIVNDFQKGDIAEGYSVSREKKESFPLTVTSAQKNPTAFYLCASSMGQGGNYEQYFGPGTRLTVT.

The gene calls are TRBV27 and TRBJ1-2; weak D call: TRBD1 (5 bases). The CDR3 is made up of 12 amino acids. Germline V lookup: CDR1 MNHEY, CDR2 SMNVEV (reference sequence). With 8 bases removed from V and 9 bases from J, the gap between germline ends came to 16 bases. The CDR3 DNA reads as TGTGCCAGCGGGGACGACGCTATTAGCTACACCTTC. Translating gives CASGDDAISYTF.

This clonotype was counted at least ten times. The chain has TRBV24-1 and TRBJ2-7; TRBD2 matches at 7 bases. CDR1 KGHDR and CDR2 SFDVKD come from the germline V gene. The length of the CDR3 is 15 residues. J gave up 2 bases and V 6 bases, and 9 bases lay outside the gene matches. CDR3: CATSTPPGLTYEQYF. As DNA, the CDR3 is TGTGCCACCAGTACCCCACCGGGACTAACCTACGAGCAGTACTTC.

This chain links TRBV6-2 or TRBV6-3 with TRBJ1-5; D is uncertain. Germline V gene data show CDR1 as MNHEY and CDR2 as SVGEGT. The CDR3 runs to 18 residues. Trimming stripped 4 bases from V and 4 bases from J, with 23 bases between. The CDR3 is CASSLRSSSGRPNQPQHF. The CDR3 DNA is TGTGCCAGCAGTTTGAGATCCTCGTCGGGCAGACCTAATCAGCCCCAGCATTTT.

This chain connects TRBV19 to TRBJ1-2; weak D call: TRBD1 (6 bases). From germline, CDR1 is LNHDA and CDR2 SQIVND (reference sequence). The CDR3 totals 15 residues. V lost 7 bases, J lost 1 base, and 16 bases lay in between. CDR3 in amino acids: CASMGQALYNYGYTF. The CDR3 DNA reads TGTGCCAGTATGGGACAAGCACTTTATAACTATGGCTACACCTTC.

There are many counts of this clonotype. This chain joins TRBV28 and TRBJ2-7, with TRBD2 matching over 13 bases. The CDR3 spans 15 residues. V shed 6 bases and J 6 bases; nucleotides not matched to a gene: 8. CDR1 is MDHEN and CDR2 is SYDVKM in the germline V gene. The CDR3 bases are TGTGCCAGCAGCCCCATGGGACTAGCGGGACGCGAGCAGTACTTC. It translates to CASSPMGLAGREQYF.

The sample holds many counts of this clonotype. The chain recombines TRBV28 with TRBJ2-5; 8 nucleotides align to TRBD1. Germline-derived CDR1 and CDR2 are MDHEN and SYDVKM. The CDR3 has 13 residues. The V and J ends lost 5 bases and 4 bases, in that order; junction bases with no gene match: 3. DNA of the CDR3: TGTGCCAGCAGTCCCGGGACAGGAGAGACCCAGTACTTC. Translation gives CASSPGTGETQYF.

There are many counts of this clonotype. A junction end diverges from the germline sequence, so it may reflect a read error. J is TRBJ1-2 and V is TRBV20-1; D gene unclear. The CDR3 covers 12 residues. Looked up from germline, CDR1 is DFQATT and CDR2 is SNEGSKA (reference sequence). CDR3 amino acids: CSARDHPNGYTF. The DNA of the CDR3 is TGCAGTGCGAGAGACCACCCCAATGGCTACACCTTC.

This clonotype was counted a single time. The chain couples TRBV6-2 or TRBV6-3 to TRBJ1-1; 7 bases line up with TRBD1. The CDR3 covers 16 residues. After removal of 5 bases from V and 4 bases from J, the junction contained 13 bases not matched to a gene. Germline CDR1 MNHEY, CDR2 SVGEGT. CDR3 in amino acids: CASSNAPRQGITEAFF. In DNA form, the CDR3 reads TGTGCCAGCAGTAACGCTCCCCGACAGGGAATCACTGAAGCTTTCTTT.

The table lists this clonotype with many counts. The rearrangement uses TRBV6-2 or TRBV6-3 and TRBJ1-2; D ambiguous. With 0 bases removed from V and 5 bases from J, the gap between germline ends came to 10 bases. CDR3 size: 14 residues. Looked up from germline, CDR1 is MNHEY and CDR2 is SVGEGT. The CDR3 bases are TGTGCCAGCAGTTACTCGATGACTCCTTATGGCTACACCTTC. It specifies CASSYSMTPYGYTF.

This clonotype showed up many times. The gene calls are TRBV7-9 and TRBJ2-5; possible D gene TRBD1, 5 bases. CDR1 and CDR2 (germline): SEHNR, FQNEAQ (reference sequence). The CDR3 has 15 residues. V was cut by 5 bases and J by 4 bases, with 17 bases left in between. The CDR3 sequence is CASSQRRQGRETQYF. In DNA, the CDR3 is TGTGCCAGCAGCCAAAGACGGCAGGGAAGAGAGACCCAGTACTTC.

This clonotype was recorded at least ten times. This rearrangement joins TRBV10-3 to TRBJ1-5; weak D call: TRBD1 (5 bases). Trimming pared 4 bases from V and 6 bases from J, leaving 10 bases between. The CDR3 runs 13 residues. Germline loops: CDR1 ENHRY, CDR2 SYGVKD. CDR3: CAISGGDRQPQHF. CDR3 coding DNA: TGTGCCATCAGTGGGGGGGATCGTCAGCCCCAGCATTTT.

In its sample, this clonotype was seen many times. This rearrangement joins TRBV5-1 to TRBJ1-2, with 8 bases aligning to TRBD1. Trimming cost V 3 bases and J 4 bases; bases outside gene matches: 5. This CDR3 contains 14 residues. CDR1 and CDR2 from the germline V gene are SGHRS and YFSETQ. The CDR3 sequence: CASSSGTGSYGYTF. CDR3 DNA: TGCGCCAGCAGCTCCGGGACAGGAAGCTATGGCTACACCTTC.

There are many counts of this clonotype. Here the CDR3 reads CASSSIPGSTPGRETQYF. The CDR3 DNA reads as TGCGCCAGCAGCTCCATCCCCGGGAGCACCCCCGGGAGGGAGACCCAGTACTTC. The V gene is TRBV5-1, the J gene TRBJ2-5, with 7 bases aligning to TRBD2. CDR1 and CDR2 (germline): SGHRS, YFSETQ. V lost 3 bases and J lost 5; bases outside the gene matches: 19. The CDR3 totals 18 residues.

This clonotype came up many times. This chain connects TRBV30 to TRBJ2-4; D is ambiguous. From germline, CDR1 is GTSNPN and CDR2 SVGIG (reference sequence). CDR3 length: 12 residues. V lost 0 bases, J lost 2 bases, and 2 bases lay in between. DNA for the CDR3: TGTGCCTGGAGTGTGCCCAAAAACATTCAGTACTTC. Its protein is CAWSVPKNIQYF.

This clonotype showed up many times. The chain has TRBV5-1 and TRBJ2-4, with D maybe TRBD2 (6 bases). This CDR3 is 13 amino acids long. V lost 0 bases to trimming and J lost 8 bases, with 9 bases between them. Per germline, CDR1 SGHRS and CDR2 YFSETQ. CDR3: CASSLGGVDIQYF. CDR3 coding DNA: TGCGCCAGCAGCTTGGGGGGGGTGGACATTCAGTACTTC.

This clonotype occurred many times. J is TRBJ1-5 and V is TRBV20-1, with 7 bases aligning to TRBD1. With V trimmed by 6 bases and J by 6 bases, 11 bases remained unmatched. Germline V gives CDR1 DFQATT, CDR2 SNEGSKA (reference sequence). This CDR3 spans 14 amino acids. The CDR3 DNA follows: TGCAGTGCGTACCAAGGACAGGCATTTCAGCCCCAGCATTTT. Its protein product is CSAYQGQAFQPQHF.

This clonotype has at least ten counts. V and J are TRBV12-3 or TRBV12-4 and TRBJ1-3; D is ambiguous. Trimming stripped 10 bases from V and 3 bases from J, with 13 bases between. CDR3 length: 13 residues. CDR3 amino acids: CATRSSGGNTIYF. CDR3 in DNA: TGTGCCACACGCTCTTCGGGTGGAAACACCATATATTTT.